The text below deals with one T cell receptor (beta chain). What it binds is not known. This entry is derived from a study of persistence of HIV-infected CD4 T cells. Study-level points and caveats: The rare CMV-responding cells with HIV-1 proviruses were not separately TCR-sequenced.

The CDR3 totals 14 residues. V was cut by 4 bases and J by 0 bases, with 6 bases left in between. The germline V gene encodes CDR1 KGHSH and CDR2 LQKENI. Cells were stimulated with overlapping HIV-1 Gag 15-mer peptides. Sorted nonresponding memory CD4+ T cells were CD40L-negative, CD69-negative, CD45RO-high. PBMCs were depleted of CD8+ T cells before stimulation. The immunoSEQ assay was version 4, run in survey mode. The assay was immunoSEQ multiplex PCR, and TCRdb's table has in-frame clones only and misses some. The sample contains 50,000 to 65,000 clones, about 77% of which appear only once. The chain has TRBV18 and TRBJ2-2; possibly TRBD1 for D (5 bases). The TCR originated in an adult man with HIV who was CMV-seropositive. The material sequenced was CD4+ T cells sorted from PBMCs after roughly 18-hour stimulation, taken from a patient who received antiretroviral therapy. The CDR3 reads CASSRTPNTGELFF. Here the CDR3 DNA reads TGTGCCAGCTCACGGACACCGAACACCGGGGAGCTGTTTTTT.